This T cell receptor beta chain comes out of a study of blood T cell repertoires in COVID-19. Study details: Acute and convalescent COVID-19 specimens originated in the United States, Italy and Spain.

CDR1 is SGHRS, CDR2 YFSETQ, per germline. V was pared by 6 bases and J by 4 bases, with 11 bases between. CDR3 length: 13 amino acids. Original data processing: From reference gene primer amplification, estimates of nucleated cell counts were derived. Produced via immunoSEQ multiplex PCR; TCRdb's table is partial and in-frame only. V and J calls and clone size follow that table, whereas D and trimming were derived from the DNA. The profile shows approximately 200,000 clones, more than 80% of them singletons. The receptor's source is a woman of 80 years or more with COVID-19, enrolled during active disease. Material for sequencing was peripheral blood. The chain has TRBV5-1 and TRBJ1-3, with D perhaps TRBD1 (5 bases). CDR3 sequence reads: CASTRDSGNTIYF. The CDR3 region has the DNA TGCGCCAGCACCCGGGACTCCGGAAACACCATATATTTT.